This TCR beta chain was obtained from a study of blood T cell repertoires in COVID-19. Overall study context: T cells, B-cell-depleted T cells, or PBMCs supplied cDNA or gDNA.

Original processing methods: Amplification from reference gene primers served as the basis for estimated nucleated cell counts. Using immunoSEQ multiplex PCR, the repertoire was profiled, and TCRdb retains in-frame clones only, with some absent. The V and J calls and the clone size are those of that table, but D and trimming were determined from the DNA. The table includes some 140,000 clones, 84% detected once. V trimming: 1 base; J trimming: 8 bases; junction bases outside the gene matches: 6. The CDR3 runs 15 residues. The germline V gene has CDR1 KGHSH and CDR2 LQKENI. Material: peripheral blood. The chain joins TRBV18 to TRBJ1-3; 9 nucleotides align to TRBD1. This receptor was taken from an elderly woman with acute or convalescent COVID-19. CDR3 amino acids: CASSPLGTGRYTIYF. In DNA form, the CDR3 reads TGTGCCAGCTCACCACTCGGGACAGGGCGGTACACCATATATTTT.